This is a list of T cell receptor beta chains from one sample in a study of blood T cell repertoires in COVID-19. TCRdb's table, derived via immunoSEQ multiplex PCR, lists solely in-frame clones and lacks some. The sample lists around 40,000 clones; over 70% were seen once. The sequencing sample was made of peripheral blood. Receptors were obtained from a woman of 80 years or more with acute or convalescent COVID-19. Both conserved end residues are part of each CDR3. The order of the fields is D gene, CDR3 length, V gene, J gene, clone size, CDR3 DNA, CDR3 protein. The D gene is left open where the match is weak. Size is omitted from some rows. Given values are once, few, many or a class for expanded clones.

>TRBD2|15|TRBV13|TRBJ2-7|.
TGTGCCAGCAGCTCCTTAGCGGGAGGGGGAAACGAGCAGTACTTC
CASSSLAGGGNEQYF
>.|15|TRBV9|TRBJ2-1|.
TGTGCCAGCAGCGTGGTTGGCGGATCGTGGGATGAGCAGTTCTTC
CASSVVGGSWDEQFF
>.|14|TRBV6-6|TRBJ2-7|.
TGTGCCAGCAGGATAGGACTGCACTCCTACGAGCAGTACTTC
CASRIGLHSYEQYF
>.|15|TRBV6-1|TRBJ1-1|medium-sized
TGTGCCAGCAGTGAAGATGACAGCCCGAACACTGAAGCTTTCTTT
CASSEDDSPNTEAFF
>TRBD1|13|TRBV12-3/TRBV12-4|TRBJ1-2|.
TGTGCCAGCACCCGGACAGGGCCTGGGGGCTACACCTTC
CASTRTGPGGYTF
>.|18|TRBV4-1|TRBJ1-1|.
TGCGCCAGCAGCAGCCCCCCGACAGGCCGAAGAGGGAACACTGAAGCTTTCTTT
CASSSPPTGRRGNTEAFF
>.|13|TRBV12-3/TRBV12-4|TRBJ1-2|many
TGTGCCAGCAGTTTGACAGCTAACTATGGCTACACCTTC
CASSLTANYGYTF
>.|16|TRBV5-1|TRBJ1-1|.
TGCGCCAGCAGCTTGGTTGAGTTAGTTTCGAACACTGAAGCTTTCTTT
CASSLVELVSNTEAFF
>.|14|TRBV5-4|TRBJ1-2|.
TGTGCCAGCAGCTCACAGGGATCAAACTATGGCTACACCTTC
CASSSQGSNYGYTF
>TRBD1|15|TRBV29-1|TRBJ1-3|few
TGCAGCGTTGGGGGGGGACAGGGAGCTGGAAACACCATATATTTT
CSVGGGQGAGNTIYF
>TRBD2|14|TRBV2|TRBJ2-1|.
TGTGCCAGCAGGACTAGCGCGACCTACAATGAGCAGTTCTTC
CASRTSATYNEQFF
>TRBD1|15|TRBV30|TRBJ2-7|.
TGTGCCTGGAGTCAGGGGGGACAGGGGAAACACGAGCAGTACTTC
CAWSQGGQGKHEQYF
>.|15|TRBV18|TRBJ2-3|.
TGTGCCAGCTCACCACAAGCGCGAGGATCAGATACGCAGTATTTT
CASSPQARGSDTQYF
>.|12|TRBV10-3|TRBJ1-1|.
TGTGCCTCTACCACGAGTGGGGGGAGAGCTTTCTTT
CASTTSGGRAFF
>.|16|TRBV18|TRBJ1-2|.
TGTGCCAGCTCACCACCGAACAGCCGGGGTGATTATGGCTACACCTTC
CASSPPNSRGDYGYTF
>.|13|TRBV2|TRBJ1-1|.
TGTGCCAGCAGCGGACAGTTGAACACTGAAGCTTTCTTT
CASSGQLNTEAFF
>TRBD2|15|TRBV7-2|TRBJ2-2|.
TGTGCCAGCAGCTTAGCCCTAGCGGGATCGGGGGAGCTGTTTTTT
CASSLALAGSGELFF
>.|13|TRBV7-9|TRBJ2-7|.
TGTGCCAGCAGCTACTCCGGACAGTACGAGCAGTACTTC
CASSYSGQYEQYF
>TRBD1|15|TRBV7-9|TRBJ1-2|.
TGTGCCAGCAGCTTCTCCAGGGGGCAGTCAGATGGCTACACCTTC
CASSFSRGQSDGYTF
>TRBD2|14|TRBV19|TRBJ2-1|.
TGTGCCAGTAGAGGACTAGCGGGGTACAATGAGCAGTTCTTC
CASRGLAGYNEQFF
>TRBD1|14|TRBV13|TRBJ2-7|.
TGTGCCTGCGGGGACAGGGGCACCTCCTACGAGCAGTACTTC
CACGDRGTSYEQYF
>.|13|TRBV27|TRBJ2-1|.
TGTGCCAGCAGTTTACGGGAATACAATGAGCAGTTCTTC
CASSLREYNEQFF
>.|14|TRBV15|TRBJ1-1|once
TGTGCCACCAGCCCGGATCCGGGGAACACTGAAGCTTTCTTT
CATSPDPGNTEAFF
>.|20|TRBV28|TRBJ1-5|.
TGTGCCAGCAGTTTATCTGCAAGGAGGGCTGTAAGATATAGCAATCAGCCCCAGCATTTT
CASSLSARRAVRYSNQPQHF
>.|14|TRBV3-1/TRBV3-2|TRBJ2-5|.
TGTGCCAGCAGCCAAGGGACCGGGAAAGAGACCCAGTACTTC
CASSQGTGKETQYF
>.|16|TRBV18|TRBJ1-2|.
TGTGCCAGCTCACCAAGGGAGGGTAGGAGTTACTATGGCTACACCTTC
CASSPREGRSYYGYTF
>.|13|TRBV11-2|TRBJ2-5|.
TGTGCCAGCAGCCCGATTGGGAGAGAGACCCAGTACTTC
CASSPIGRETQYF
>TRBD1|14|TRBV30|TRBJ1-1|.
TGTGCCTGGAGGTGGACAGGGGGATTCACTGAAGCTTTCTTT
CAWRWTGGFTEAFF
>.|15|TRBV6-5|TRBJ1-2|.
TGTGCCAGCAGTTCACCGGGACACTTCTCCGAGGGCTACACCTTC
CASSSPGHFSEGYTF
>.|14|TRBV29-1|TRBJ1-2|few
TGCAGCGTTGGGCTGGGAGGAGGGGACTATGGCTACACCTTC
CSVGLGGGDYGYTF
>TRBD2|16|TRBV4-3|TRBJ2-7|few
TGCGCCAGCAGCCGTACCCGGGGACTAAACCTCTACGAGCAGTACTTC
CASSRTRGLNLYEQYF
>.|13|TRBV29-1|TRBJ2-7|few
TGCAGCGTTGAGGAGGGGGCGGCCTACGAGCAGTACTTC
CSVEEGAAYEQYF
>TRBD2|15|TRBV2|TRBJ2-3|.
TGTGCCAGCAGGCAAGCGGGAGTGGGCACAGATACGCAGTATTTT
CASRQAGVGTDTQYF
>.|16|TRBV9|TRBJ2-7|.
TGTGCCAGCAGCCCTAGCCTAGCAGGCTTCTCCTACGAGCAGTACTTC
CASSPSLAGFSYEQYF
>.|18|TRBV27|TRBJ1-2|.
TGTGCCAGCAGTTTCACCTTAATGGGGGGGGGACTTAGCTATGGCTACACCTTC
CASSFTLMGGGLSYGYTF
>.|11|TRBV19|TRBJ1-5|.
TGTGCCAGTAGAAATAGCGGGGCTCAGCATTTT
CASRNSGAQHF
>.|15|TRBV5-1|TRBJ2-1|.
TGCGCCAGCAGCTTGGCCCCAGGGGAGATCAATGAGCAGTTCTTC
CASSLAPGEINEQFF